This TCR beta chain emerged from a study of blood T cells in healthy people across ages (dated by TCRdb to about 2015). For the wider study: In model experiments, template switching captured about one uniquely barcoded TCR beta cDNA molecule for every two T cells. The donors were divided into four age groups: young (average around 16 years), middle-aged (around 41), aged (roughly 66) and long-lived (about 79). To track age-related changes in TCR beta repertoire diversity, the study relied on deep sequencing normalized with unique cDNA molecular identifiers. For two donors (one aged 18 to 30 and one aged 80 or older), the study analyzed two additional independent replicas of 1 million unique cDNA reads from the same blood draw. To avoid experimental bias, donors of different ages were randomly spread across the sequencing lanes. The paper's findings and limits, for the study overall: Observed TCR beta diversity per million T cells fell roughly linearly with age, and a significant reduction was already apparent by age about 38. The percentage of naive T cells measured by flow cytometry correlated strongly with observed TCR beta diversity. Donor CMV infection status was unknown, potentially confounding age-related changes in expanded clonotypes. Since profiling was done on bulk unsorted PBMCs, naive and antigen-experienced compartments could not be conclusively compared. Compared with the aged group, the long-lived group had more naive CD4+ T cells, fewer expanded clones and increased TCR diversity, a pattern suggesting age selection. Estimates of total diversity based on one million sequenced T cells were regarded as lower bounds and as underestimates.

The method behind the library was 5' RACE. The data were produced on an Illumina HiSeq 2500. The second PCR ran for about 6 to 12 cycles and used a J-beta primer mix along with a sample-barcoded 5' primer. A unique molecular identifier was introduced onto each TCR beta cDNA molecule by a template-switch 5' adaptor carrying 12 random nucleotides. At least 2.5 million CDR3-containing paired-end reads were obtained from each sample. The Mint cDNA synthesis kit, primed by a TRBC-specific oligonucleotide, was used to synthesize first-strand cDNA from all RNA. All cDNA was treated with uracil-DNA glycosylase and then went through a first 18-cycle PCR with the universal primers M1SS and BC2_uni_R. The authors' pipeline ran thus. For normalization, 1 million high-quality reads were randomly selected from each sample, with every read carrying a distinct molecular identifier. Reads with shared molecular identifiers were discarded instead of being binned into consensus sequences. MiTCR, run with a Q25 quality threshold and the strictest error-elimination algorithm, handled CDR3 identification, clonotype clustering and error correction. Lower-bound total TCR beta diversity was estimated with a nonparametric unseen species model using Euler transformation. The public reads were quality trimmed at Q25 with fastp and then assembled into clones with MiXCR by TCRdb, keeping productive beta chains. Identical CDR3 proteins give one entry, which carries the most common genes and DNA. These V and J calls originate from TCRdb's pipeline instead of the authors' own analysis. The sample includes 1.5 million to 2 million distinct CDR3 sequences, with under 30% observed a single time. 7.7% of the sample is taken by the ten largest.

The donors were roughly 38 Caucasian individuals from Russia, aged roughly 6 to 95 years, who were systemically healthy. Approximately 11 milliliters of peripheral blood were drawn from each donor into EDTA-treated Vacutainer tubes. PBMCs were isolated by Ficoll-Paque density-gradient centrifugation, with at least 7 million obtained per sample. Total RNA was extracted from PBMCs with Trizol reagent, with at least 6 micrograms obtained per sample. Naive CD45RAhigh/CD27high T cell percentages were measured by flow cytometry on a PBMC aliquot from every donor. Including the terminal cysteine and phenylalanine, the CDR3 comprises 21 residues. The read is trimmed to its CDR3 DNA, 63 bases read in frame from base 1. V drops 3 bases and J drops 7 bases, leaving 31 bases in between. The germline V gene (reference sequence) gives CDR1 as MNHEY and CDR2 as SMNVEV. About this clonotype: Its antigen target is currently unknown. No much larger clone exists at a distance of one base, and base qualities are not known.

The clonotype comes from a young woman in good health. The V gene is TRBV27 and the J gene is TRBJ1-6, with a tentative D gene TRBD1 over 5 matching bases. The sample was blood. CDR3 loop: CASSFPIPLQAPGPPNSPLHF. The sequence in DNA is TGTGCCAGCAGTTTCCCCATCCCCTTGCAGGCCCCAGGGCCCCCAAATTCACCCCTCCACTTT.